Given below is one T cell receptor (beta chain) in context. Antigen unknown. The data originate from a study of T cell responses to AZD1222 COVID-19 vaccine. Trimming stripped 2 bases from V and 8 bases from J, with 8 bases between. The CDR3 is 12 residues long. The germline V gene encodes CDR1 SGHDT and CDR2 YYEEEE. General study points: Spike-specific TCR breadth rose after two AZD1222 doses, and depth rose as well.

Sequencing used immunoSEQ multiplex PCR; TCRdb keeps in-frame clones, though not all of them. This table holds more than 70,000 clones, roughly 90% found once. The V and J genes are TRBV5-6 and TRBJ2-1, with D unclear. This receptor was obtained from an adult who received the AZD1222 COVID-19 vaccine. The material was peripheral blood, obtained 28 days after the second AZD1222 dose. The CDR3: CASSFSIDEQFF. The CDR3 coding sequence is TGTGCCAGCAGCTTCTCGATCGATGAGCAGTTCTTC.